One sample yielded the 14 T cell receptor beta chains listed below, sequenced in a study of blood T cell repertoires in COVID-19. This table comes from immunoSEQ multiplex PCR, and its TCRdb copy is limited to in-frame clones, with some not included. The data contain under 400,000 clones, more than 70% of them singletons. The specimen was peripheral blood. Every receptor here comes from a woman aged 25 to 39 with COVID-19, enrolled during active disease.

The rearrangement joins TRBV6-6 to TRBJ1-6, with D maybe TRBD1 (5 bases). The ends were cut back, 2 bases at V and 8 bases at J, with 10 bases in the middle. Germline-derived CDR1 and CDR2 are MNHNY and SVGAGI (reference sequence). The CDR3 is 14 residues long. Here the CDR3 DNA reads TGTGCCAGCAGTTACGCAGGGTGGGATTCACCCCTCCACTTT. Translated: CASSYAGWDSPLHF.

The chain employs TRBV24-1 and TRBJ1-5; D gene ambiguous. The CDR3 sequence is 12 residues long. Deletions cut 5 bases from V and 5 bases from J, with 6 bases between. CDR1 is KGHDR and CDR2 is SFDVKD in the germline V gene. CDR3: CATSVEDQPQHF. For the CDR3, the DNA is TGTGCCACCAGTGTCGAGGATCAGCCCCAGCATTTT.

This chain connects TRBV9 to TRBJ2-7; D perhaps matches TRBD1 (5 bases). Germline values: CDR1 SGDLS, CDR2 YYNGEE. Trimming removed 0 bases from V and 4 bases from J, with 14 bases in between. CDR3 length: 15 residues. DNA of the CDR3: TGTGCCAGCAGCGTAGCAGGGTCAACTCAGTACGAGCAGTACTTC. It yields the protein CASSVAGSTQYEQYF.

This clone was observed a few times. CDR3 coding DNA: TGTGCCAGCAGTTACGATAGCGGGAGCTACGAGCAGTACTTC. The encoded protein is CASSYDSGSYEQYF. V gene TRBV6-6 combines with J gene TRBJ2-7; 9 nucleotides agree with TRBD2. Germline loops: CDR1 MNHNY, CDR2 SVGAGI (reference sequence). With V trimmed by 2 bases and J by 3 bases, 2 bases remained unmatched. The CDR3 totals 14 residues.

This rearrangement joins TRBV30 to TRBJ1-1; D is unresolved. There are 14 residues in the CDR3. V was pared by 2 bases and J by 7 bases, with 17 bases between. Germline CDR1 is GTSNPN and CDR2 is SVGIG (reference sequence). As DNA, the CDR3 is TGTGCCTGGAGTAGTTCAGAGGATGGTATTGAAGCTTTCTTT. Translated, it gives CAWSSSEDGIEAFF.

V and J are TRBV3-1 (or the pseudogene TRBV3-2) and TRBJ2-2; 16 bases align to TRBD2. V gave up 4 bases and J gave up 2 bases; unmatched junction bases: 7. This CDR3 comprises 19 residues. Germline-derived CDR1 and CDR2 are LGHDT and YNNKEL (reference sequence). CDR3 bases: TGTGCCAGCAGCCCGTGGGGACTAGCGGGAGGGTCCAACACCGGGGAGCTGTTTTTT. This sequence encodes CASSPWGLAGGSNTGELFF.

The chain carries TRBV9 and TRBJ2-7; 7 nucleotides agree with TRBD2. CDR1 and CDR2 (germline): SGDLS, YYNGEE. After removal of 1 base from V and 2 bases from J, the junction contained 9 bases not matched to a gene. The CDR3 contains 16 residues. CDR3 residues: CASSVRVLAVPYEQYF. CDR3 bases: TGTGCCAGCAGCGTAAGAGTCCTAGCGGTACCCTACGAGCAGTACTTC.

The V call is TRBV10-3, the J call TRBJ1-1, with D tentatively TRBD1 (6 bases). CDR1 is ENHRY, CDR2 SYGVKD, per germline. Trimming left V 1 base short and J 1 base short, with 7 bases between. The CDR3 has 14 residues. The CDR3 protein is CAISEWGQNTEAFF. CDR3 in DNA: TGTGCCATCAGTGAGTGGGGACAGAACACTGAAGCTTTCTTT.

V is TRBV28 and J is TRBJ1-2; 12 nucleotides line up with TRBD1. Germline V gene data show CDR1 as MDHEN and CDR2 as SYDVKM. The CDR3 runs 15 residues. After removal of 5 bases from V and 8 bases from J, the junction contained 9 bases not matched to a gene. The DNA of the CDR3 is TGTGCCAGCAGTAGATGGGGACAGGGGGCGCGGGGCTACACCTTC. It encodes CASSRWGQGARGYTF.

The CDR3 region has the DNA TGTGCCAGCAAAGCGATTCAAAATTCACCCCTCCACTTT. It codes for CASKAIQNSPLHF. The chain is built from TRBV2 and TRBJ1-6; D is uncertain. V was clipped by 7 bases and J by 7 bases, with 11 bases between them. The CDR3 consists of 13 residues. The germline V gene has CDR1 SNHLY and CDR2 FYNNEI.

This clone has just one count. The J gene is TRBJ2-5, the V gene TRBV18, with 8 bases aligning to TRBD2. V gave up 4 bases and J gave up 2 bases; unmatched junction bases: 6. CDR3 size: 15 residues. CDR1 is KGHSH and CDR2 is LQKENI in the germline V gene. For the CDR3, the DNA is TGTGCCAGCTCACGTAGCGGGACCGGGCAAGAGACCCAGTACTTC. Its translation is CASSRSGTGQETQYF. Together with reference TRBV18 and TRBJ2-5, the CDR3 gives the full variable domain: NAGVMQNPRHLVRRRGQEARLRCSPMKGHSHVYWYRQLPEEGLKFMVYLQKENIIDESGMPKERFSAEFPKEGPSILRIQQVVRGDSAAYFCASSRSGTGQETQYFGPGTRLLVL.

The CDR3 protein is CASSLNRATEAFF. The CDR3 coding sequence is TGTGCCAGCAGTTTGAACAGGGCGACTGAAGCTTTCTTT. V gene TRBV27 combines with J gene TRBJ1-1; possible D gene TRBD1, 6 bases. Trimming removed 3 bases from V and 5 bases from J, with 10 bases in between. CDR3 length: 13 residues. Germline V gene sequence: CDR1 MNHEY, CDR2 SMNVEV (reference sequence).

This clone was seen just once. Other DNA sequences from this sample encode an identical CDR3 as well. This chain connects TRBV28 to TRBJ2-7; possibly TRBD1 for D (6 bases). This CDR3 region has 13 residues. The germline V gene has CDR1 MDHEN and CDR2 SYDVKM. The V gene lost 5 bases and the J gene lost 2 bases, with 10 bases spanning the gap. The CDR3 DNA is TGTGCCAGCAGTCGGACAGCCCCCTACGAGCAGTACTTC. This translates into CASSRTAPYEQYF.

Only one count was recorded for this clone. The chain carries TRBV2 and TRBJ1-2; 12 bases match TRBD1. Trimming at V came to 5 bases and at J to 4 bases, leaving 8 bases not matched to a gene. The CDR3 contains 16 residues. Germline V CDR1 and CDR2: SNHLY, FYNNEI. CDR3 nucleotide sequence: TGTGCCAGCAGTCCTACCGGGACAGGGGGCGGCTATGGCTACACCTTC. It yields the protein CASSPTGTGGGYGYTF. Supplemented by reference TRBV2 and TRBJ1-2, the full variable domain reads EPEVTQTPSHQVTQMGQEVILRCVPISNHLYFYWYRQILGQKVEFLVSFYNNEISEKSEIFDDQFSVERPDGSNFTLKIRSTKLEDSAMYFCASSPTGTGGGYGYTFGSGTRLTVV.